The clone carrying this TCR beta chain was detected ten times or more. The antigen is unknown. The source of the sample is a study of T cells in Graves' hyperthyroidism and ophthalmopathy. Study findings and constraints: The blood repertoire included most of the expanded thyroid clonotypes above 0.001.

CDR3 length: 16 amino acids. Trimming removed 2 bases from V and 5 bases from J; junction bases left unmatched: 12. Absent ophthalmopathy progression within 18 months defined stable Graves' hyperthyroidism. Each patient was aged 18 to 65 and had newly diagnosed hyperthyroidism of under 2 months' duration. Clinical symptoms, serum thyroxine, TRAb, thyroid ultrasound and orbital computed tomography informed diagnoses. The CDR3 regions of TCR beta were amplified from RNA transcripts. First-round RT-PCR of the TCR CDR3 relied on the HTBI primer set. TCRdb redid the calling of the multiplex PCR reads with MiXCR, one entry per CDR3 protein. The data hold under 400,000 distinct CDR3 sequences, with over 15% observed a single time.

The sample was blood. The clonotype originates from a woman in her forties or fifties with Graves' hyperthyroidism. The J gene is TRBJ2-7, the V gene TRBV12-3 or TRBV12-4, with 7 bases matching TRBD2. CDR3 in DNA: TGTGCCAGCAGTTTACTACCTAGCGGAAGACTCAACGAGCAGTACTTC. Protein: CASSLLPSGRLNEQYF.